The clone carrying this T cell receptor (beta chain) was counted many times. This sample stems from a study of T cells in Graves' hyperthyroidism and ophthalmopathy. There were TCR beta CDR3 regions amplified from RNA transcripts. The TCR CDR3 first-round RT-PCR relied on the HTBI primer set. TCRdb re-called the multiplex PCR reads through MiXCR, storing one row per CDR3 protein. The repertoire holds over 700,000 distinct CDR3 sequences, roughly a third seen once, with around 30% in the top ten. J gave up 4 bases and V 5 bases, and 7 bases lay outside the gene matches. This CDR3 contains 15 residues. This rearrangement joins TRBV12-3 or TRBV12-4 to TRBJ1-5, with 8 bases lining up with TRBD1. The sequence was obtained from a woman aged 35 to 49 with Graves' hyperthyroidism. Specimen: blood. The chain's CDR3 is CASSPQTGANQPQHF. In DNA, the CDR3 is TGTGCCAGCAGTCCCCAGACAGGGGCAAATCAGCCCCAGCATTTT.